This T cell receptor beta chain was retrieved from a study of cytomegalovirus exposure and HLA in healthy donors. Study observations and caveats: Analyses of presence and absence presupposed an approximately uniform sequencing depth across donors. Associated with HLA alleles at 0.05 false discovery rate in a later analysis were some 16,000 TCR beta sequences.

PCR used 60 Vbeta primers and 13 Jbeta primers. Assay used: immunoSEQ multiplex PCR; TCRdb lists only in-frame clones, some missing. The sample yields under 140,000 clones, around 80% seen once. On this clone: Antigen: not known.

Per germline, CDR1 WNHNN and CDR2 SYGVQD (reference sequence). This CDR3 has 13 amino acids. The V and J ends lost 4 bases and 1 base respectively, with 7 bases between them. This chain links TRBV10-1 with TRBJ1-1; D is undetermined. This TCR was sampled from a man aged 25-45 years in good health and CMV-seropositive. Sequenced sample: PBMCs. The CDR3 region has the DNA TGCGCCAGCAGTGGAAGCGCGAACACTGAAGCTTTCTTT. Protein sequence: CASSGSANTEAFF.